This TCR beta chain was sequenced in a study of blood T cell repertoires in COVID-19. Clones were sequenced by immunoSEQ multiplex PCR, and TCRdb holds only the in-frame ones, with some missing. The sample contains 200,000 to 250,000 clones, about 80% of which appear only once. Participants were aged about 18 to 89 years from approximately 23 US areas. The V gene end was trimmed by 6 bases and the J gene end by 10 bases; junction bases not matched to a gene: 13. This CDR3 comprises 15 residues. The germline V gene encodes CDR1 SEHNR and CDR2 FQNEAQ (reference sequence). The TCR sequence derives from a middle-aged woman with acute COVID-19. The sequencing sample was made of PBMCs or T cells enriched from blood (not recorded which). This chain joins TRBV7-9 and TRBJ2-1, with 9 nucleotides matching TRBD2. CDR3 DNA sequence: TGTGCCAGCAGTGAGGGACTAGCCGCGGATGGGGAGCAGTTCTTC. It translates to CASSEGLAADGEQFF.